These 15 T cell receptor beta chains came from one sample sequenced in a study of T cells in Graves' hyperthyroidism and ophthalmopathy. The investigators amplified TCR beta CDR3 regions from RNA transcripts. TCR CDR3 regions were first amplified by RT-PCR with HTBI primers. TCRdb used MiXCR to reprocess the multiplex PCR reads, holding one entry per CDR3 protein. The sample holds about 24,000 distinct CDR3 sequences; about 53% are singletons and the top ten take about 25%. The specimen was blood. These receptors were taken from a woman aged 40 to 50 with Graves' hyperthyroidism that later progressed to Graves' ophthalmopathy.

This clonotype is labeled medium-sized. The chain employs TRBV9 and TRBJ2-1, with TRBD2 as a possible D gene (6 bases). Germline loops: CDR1 SGDLS, CDR2 YYNGEE. The V and J ends lost 4 bases and 8 bases respectively, with 19 bases between them. The CDR3 is 15 residues long. The CDR3: CASSTRDSAYDEQFF. In nucleotides, the CDR3 is TGTGCCAGCAGCACCCGGGACTCCGCTTATGATGAGCAGTTCTTC.

On this clonotype: It is likely a read error, because the conserved phenylalanine at the end of the CDR3 is missing. The rearrangement links TRBV11-2 to TRBJ2-7; the match to TRBD2 covers 11 bases. V dropped 1 base and J dropped 6; count of bases not matched to a gene: 2. Germline-derived CDR1 and CDR2 are SGHAT and FQNNGV. The CDR3 is made up of 14 amino acids. The CDR3 DNA follows: TGTGCCAGCAGCTTAGGACTAGCGGGACTCGAGCAGTACTGC. Translation gives CASSLGLAGLEQYC.

This clonotype was counted many times. This chain uses TRBV4-1 with TRBJ2-7, with TRBD1 as a possible D gene (5 bases). Germline V gene sequence: CDR1 MGHRA, CDR2 YSYEKL. The CDR3 is 13 amino acids. V lost 1 base and J lost 2, with 6 bases in between. The DNA of the CDR3 is TGCGCCAGCAGCCAAGGCAGGGCCTACGAGCAGTACTTC. Protein sequence: CASSQGRAYEQYF.

CDR3 amino acids: CSARRTGGPYEQYF. Written as DNA, the CDR3 is TGCAGTGCTAGAAGGACCGGGGGCCCCTACGAGCAGTACTTC. V gene TRBV20-1 combines with J gene TRBJ2-7; the D call may be TRBD1 or TRBD2 (6 bases each). Trimming left V 2 bases short and J 2 bases short, with 13 bases between. CDR1 DFQATT and CDR2 SNEGSKA come from the germline V gene (reference sequence). CDR3 length: 14 amino acids.

The chain is built from TRBV9 and TRBJ2-3; D is perhaps TRBD1 or TRBD2 (5 bases each). V gave up 4 bases and J gave up 0 bases, with 15 bases separating them. The germline V gene has CDR1 SGDLS and CDR2 YYNGEE. The CDR3 consists of 16 residues. This CDR3 is CASSPSDGTSTDTQYF. In DNA form, the CDR3 reads TGTGCCAGCAGCCCCTCGGACGGGACCAGCACAGATACGCAGTATTTT. Full variable domain (missing parts from reference TRBV9 and TRBJ2-3): DSGVTQTPKHLITATGQRVTLRCSPRSGDLSVYWYQQSLDQGLQFLIQYYNGEERAKGNILERFSAQQFPDLHSELNLSSLELGDSALYFCASSPSDGTSTDTQYFGPGTRLTVL.

This clonotype was recorded a few times. The rearrangement links TRBV19 to TRBJ2-1; a weak D match, TRBD1 (5 bases). The CDR3 is 16 residues long. Trimming removed 1 base from V and 2 bases from J, with 12 bases in between. Looked up from germline, CDR1 is LNHDA and CDR2 is SQIVND (reference sequence). The CDR3 DNA reads TGTGCCAGTAGTATAGCTATGGGGCTGACCTACAATGAGCAGTTCTTC. This encodes CASSIAMGLTYNEQFF.

This chain connects TRBV5-1 to TRBJ2-5, with TRBD2 matching over 13 bases. V dropped 4 bases and J dropped 4; count of bases not matched to a gene: 10. There are 17 residues in the CDR3. Germline V gives CDR1 SGHRS, CDR2 YFSETQ. CDR3: CASSNGLAGVGRETQYF. CDR3 nucleotides: TGCGCCAGCAGCAATGGACTAGCGGGAGTAGGTCGAGAGACCCAGTACTTC.

This CDR3 reads CASSLAPGPLTEQFF. The CDR3 nucleotides are TGCGCCAGCAGCTTGGCGCCCGGGCCCTTAACTGAGCAGTTCTTC. The chain combines TRBV5-1 with TRBJ2-1, with D unresolved. This CDR3 is 15 amino acids long. Germline values: CDR1 SGHRS, CDR2 YFSETQ. Between the trimmed V and J ends, which lost 0 bases and 9 bases, there was a span of 16 bases.

This clonotype was detected ten times or more. V is TRBV6-4 and J is TRBJ2-3; 7 nucleotides line up with TRBD2. V gave up 4 bases and J gave up 2 bases; unmatched junction bases: 6. Per the germline V gene, CDR1 is MRHNA and CDR2 is SNTAGT. This CDR3 is built from 15 residues. DNA for the CDR3: TGTGCCAGCAGTGCAGGAGCGGGGCACACAGATACGCAGTATTTT. The encoded protein is CASSAGAGHTDTQYF.

This clonotype is classed as medium-sized. The J gene is TRBJ2-1, the V gene TRBV7-8; D is uncertain. The CDR3 has 14 residues. Trimming cost V 2 bases and J 8 bases, with 13 bases left between them. Germline V gene lookup returns CDR1 SGHVS and CDR2 FQNEAQ. The CDR3 bases are TGTGCCAGCAGCTTAAGGTCCCCTTTGGATGAGCAGTTCTTC. Translation gives CASSLRSPLDEQFF. The full variable domain, with the rest looked up from reference TRBV7-8 and TRBJ2-1, is GAGVSQSPRYKVAKRGQDVALRCDPISGHVSLFWYQQALGQGPEFLTYFQNEAQLDKSGLPSDRFFAERPEGSVSTLKIQRTQQEDSAVYLCASSLRSPLDEQFFGPGTRLTVL.

With regard to this clonotype: Being one base from a much bigger clone, this may be a read error. This chain uses TRBV28 with TRBJ1-4; D gene ambiguous. Germline V gene lookup returns CDR1 MDHEN and CDR2 SYDVKM. This CDR3 is 14 amino acids long. CDR3 coding DNA: TGTGCCAGCAGTTTCGGACGGATTAATGAAGAACTGTTTTTT. This gives the protein CASSFGRINEELFF.

This clonotype was counted at least ten times. This chain connects TRBV6-2 or TRBV6-3 to TRBJ1-5, with D possibly matching TRBD1 (5 bases). Trimming took 8 bases from V and 2 from J, leaving 16 bases between them. The CDR3 contains 15 residues. Germline V gene sequence: CDR1 MNHEY, CDR2 SVGEGT. Here the CDR3 DNA reads TGTGCCAGCGGGGCAGGGTACGATCGCAATCAGCCCCAGCATTTT. Its translation: CASGAGYDRNQPQHF.

This clonotype appeared many times. The rearrangement joins TRBV27 to TRBJ2-1, with no clear D. The germline V gene encodes CDR1 MNHEY and CDR2 SMNVEV (reference sequence). CDR3 size: 15 residues. V gave up 0 bases and J gave up 5 bases, with 11 bases separating them. CDR3 sequence (DNA): TGTGCCAGCAGTTTATCCCCTAATCCCCACAATGAGCAGTTCTTC. Amino acids: CASSLSPNPHNEQFF.

V usage is TRBV5-4 and J usage is TRBJ2-5, with unresolved D. Trimming shortened V by 3 bases and J by 1 base, and 10 bases separated the two germline ends. The length of the CDR3 is 14 residues. From germline, CDR1 is SGHNT and CDR2 YYREEE (reference sequence). CDR3 DNA sequence: TGTGCCAGCAGCTCATCCCCCAGCCAAGAGACCCAGTACTTC. This gives the protein CASSSSPSQETQYF.

This chain joins TRBV7-9 and TRBJ2-7, with TRBD2 matching 9 bases. This CDR3 spans 17 amino acids. The J segment lost 2 bases and the V segment lost 5 bases, leaving 13 bases of the junction unmatched. The germline V gene encodes CDR1 SEHNR and CDR2 FQNEAQ (reference sequence). The DNA of the CDR3 is TGTGCCAGCAGCCCCAAATCTAGCGGGATGATACCCTACGAGCAGTACTTC. It specifies CASSPKSSGMIPYEQYF.